This entry features one T cell receptor beta chain sequence. Per the germline V gene, CDR1 is MRHNA and CDR2 is SNTAGT. Trimming removed 3 bases from V and 0 bases from J; junction bases left unmatched: 1. This CDR3 spans 15 amino acids. These data are taken from a study of T cell changes during pregnancy in multiple sclerosis. TCRdb's copy holds only in-frame clones and misses some; the assay was immunoSEQ multiplex PCR. The sample consists of 70,000 to 100,000 clones, roughly 91% of them appearing once. The rearrangement links TRBV6-4 to TRBJ2-3; 9 bases agree with TRBD2. The sequence was collected from a female donor with multiple sclerosis, enrolled in a pregnancy study. This sample comprised peripheral blood, obtained in the first trimester of pregnancy. This CDR3 is CASSELAGSTDTQYF. In nucleotides, the CDR3 is TGTGCCAGCAGTGAACTAGCGGGTAGCACAGATACGCAGTATTTT.